This entry lists 26 T cell receptor beta chains sequenced from one sample in a study of blood T cell repertoires in COVID-19. Clones were read by immunoSEQ multiplex PCR, and TCRdb kept only the in-frame ones, dropping some. The sample carries roughly 96,000 clones, roughly 87% recorded once. The specimen was peripheral blood. These receptors were taken from a man older than 75 with acute or convalescent COVID-19.

The J gene is TRBJ2-4, the V gene TRBV7-9; perhaps TRBD1 as D (5 bases). CDR1 is SEHNR and CDR2 is FQNEAQ in the germline V gene (reference sequence). Trimming removed 4 bases at V and 6 bases at J, with 16 bases between. The CDR3 consists of 15 residues. The CDR3 here is CASSSGGAKLNIQYF. CDR3 DNA sequence: TGTGCCAGCAGCTCCGGTGGGGCTAAACTAAACATTCAGTACTTC.

CDR3 region: CASKLTGDYNEQFF. The CDR3 DNA sequence: TGTGCCAGCAAACTGACAGGGGACTACAATGAGCAGTTCTTC. The chain employs TRBV28 and TRBJ2-1; 8 nucleotides agree with TRBD1. The germline V gene encodes CDR1 MDHEN and CDR2 SYDVKM. V was pared by 7 bases and J by 3 bases, with 5 bases of the junction left unmatched. The CDR3 is made up of 14 amino acids.

The rearrangement links TRBV6-5 to TRBJ2-7, with 11 bases that match TRBD1. This CDR3 is 14 amino acids long. The germline gives CDR1 MNHEY, CDR2 SVGAGI. Trimming took 5 bases from V and 2 from J; bases not matched to a gene: 2. CDR3 region: CASSRTGGPYEQYF. DNA for the CDR3: TGTGCCAGCAGTCGGACAGGGGGCCCCTACGAGCAGTACTTC.

This clone was seen a single time. The chain links TRBV27 to TRBJ1-1; perhaps TRBD1 as D (5 bases). With 6 bases removed from V and 5 bases from J, the gap between germline ends came to 13 bases. The CDR3 consists of 13 residues. CDR1 and CDR2 (germline): MNHEY, SMNVEV (reference sequence). In DNA, the CDR3 is TGTGCCAGCAGCCGCGGGGGTAGGACTGAAGCTTTCTTT. Its protein is CASSRGGRTEAFF.

This clone was seen just once. This sequence joins TRBV4-3 and TRBJ1-4; possible D gene TRBD1, 5 bases. Germline V CDR1 and CDR2: LGHNA, YSLEER. V lost 1 base and J 1 base, leaving 7 bases between the germline ends. This CDR3 has 15 residues. This chain's CDR3 is CASSQGGETNEKLFF. CDR3 nucleotide sequence: TGCGCCAGCAGCCAAGGGGGGGAAACTAATGAAAAACTGTTTTTT.

This clone appeared once. V is TRBV19 and J is TRBJ2-7, with TRBD1 matching over 8 bases. Germline V gene sequence: CDR1 LNHDA, CDR2 SQIVND (reference sequence). The V and J ends lost 5 bases and 0 bases, in that order; junction bases with no gene match: 6. CDR3 length: 15 amino acids. CDR3 DNA: TGTGCCAGTAGTCCCCGACAGGGGATCTCCTACGAGCAGTACTTC. It is translated as CASSPRQGISYEQYF.

The chain couples TRBV6-5 to TRBJ1-2; D is undetermined. The V and J ends lost 4 bases and 1 base respectively, with 10 bases between them. Germline V gives CDR1 MNHEY, CDR2 SVGAGI. The CDR3 consists of 14 residues. The DNA of the CDR3 is TGTGCCAGCAGTTTACTAGGTGTTAACTATGGCTACACCTTC. Protein: CASSLLGVNYGYTF.

The V gene is TRBV7-2, the J gene TRBJ1-4; no firm D call. Germline loops: CDR1 SGHTA, CDR2 FQGNSA. V was pared by 5 bases and J by 7 bases, with 11 bases between. The CDR3 has 13 amino acids. CDR3 protein: CASSAGVGEKLFF. The CDR3 DNA sequence: TGTGCCAGCAGCGCGGGCGTTGGTGAAAAACTGTTTTTT.

The V call is TRBV12-3 or TRBV12-4, the J call TRBJ1-1; TRBD1 is a possible D gene (5 bases). V dropped 3 bases and J dropped 6 bases, with 8 bases sitting between them. This CDR3 contains 12 residues. The CDR3 region is CASSFDRPEAFF. Here the CDR3 DNA reads TGTGCCAGCAGTTTCGACAGACCTGAAGCTTTCTTT.

This chain uses TRBV28 with TRBJ1-2; 10 bases are shared with TRBD1. Looked up from germline, CDR1 is MDHEN and CDR2 is SYDVKM. The CDR3 covers 14 residues. V lost 5 bases to trimming and J lost 7 bases; unmatched junction nucleotides: 7. CDR3 in amino acids: CASSMTGGRGGYTF. DNA for the CDR3: TGTGCCAGCAGTATGACAGGGGGCAGGGGTGGCTACACCTTC.

The gene calls are TRBV10-3 and TRBJ2-5; possible D gene TRBD1, 6 bases. Trimming removed 3 bases from V and 2 bases from J, with 16 bases in between. Germline lookup yields CDR1 ENHRY and CDR2 SYGVKD. The CDR3 contains 16 residues. The CDR3 DNA reads as TGTGCCATCAGTGAAGGACAGTTTCATTTACAAGAGACCCAGTACTTC. Its translation is CAISEGQFHLQETQYF.

This chain uses TRBV14 with TRBJ2-6; 13 nucleotides agree with TRBD2. After removal of 2 bases from V and 2 bases from J, the junction contained 6 bases not matched to a gene. Germline V gene data show CDR1 as SGHDN and CDR2 as FVKESK. This CDR3 has 19 amino acids. The CDR3 region is CASSQRIGLAGAGANVLTF. CDR3 sequence (DNA): TGTGCCAGCAGCCAAAGAATTGGACTAGCGGGAGCTGGGGCCAACGTCCTGACTTTC. Using reference TRBV14 and TRBJ2-6 for the parts outside the CDR3, the full variable domain is EAGVTQFPSHSVIEKGQTVTLRCDPISGHDNLYWYRRVMGKEIKFLLHFVKESKQDESGMPNNRFLAERTGGTYSTLKVQPAELEDSGVYFCASSQRIGLAGAGANVLTFGAGSRLTVL.

This chain joins TRBV10-2 and TRBJ2-7, with D maybe TRBD2 (6 bases). The germline gives CDR1 WSHSY, CDR2 SAAADI. The CDR3 runs to 16 residues. V was shortened by 9 bases and J by 0 bases, with 21 bases between the two germline ends. The CDR3, as DNA: TGCGCCAGTCGGGGGTTGGGTGTGGGGAGCTCCTACGAGCAGTACTTC. Its translation is CASRGLGVGSSYEQYF.

The chain links TRBV19 to TRBJ1-5; D uncertain. In germline, CDR1 is LNHDA, CDR2 SQIVND (reference sequence). V was cut by 1 base and J by 4 bases, with 14 bases left in between. This CDR3 region has 16 residues. The CDR3 nucleotides read TGTGCCAGTAGTATAGTGGAGGGTACGGGAAATCAGCCCCAGCATTTT. Protein sequence: CASSIVEGTGNQPQHF.

This rearrangement joins TRBV4-1 to TRBJ2-7; D is ambiguous. This CDR3 spans 18 amino acids. The V and J ends lost 4 bases and 0 bases respectively, with 22 bases between them. Per the germline V gene, CDR1 is MGHRA and CDR2 is YSYEKL. The CDR3, as DNA: TGCGCCAGCAGCCTGGATGGAAGTAATCTCCCTAGCTCCTACGAGCAGTACTTC. Its translation is CASSLDGSNLPSSYEQYF.

The V call is TRBV7-2, the J call TRBJ1-6; D is possibly TRBD1 (5 bases). Trimming shortened V by 6 bases and J by 2 bases, and 14 bases separated the two germline ends. Per germline, CDR1 SGHTA and CDR2 FQGNSA. The CDR3 spans 16 residues. Here the CDR3 DNA reads TGTGCCAGCAGGGCTGGGGGGAGTCCCTATAATTCACCCCTCCACTTT. It translates to CASRAGGSPYNSPLHF. The whole variable domain, remainder taken from reference TRBV7-2 and TRBJ1-6, is GAGVSQSPSNKVTEKGKDVELRCDPISGHTALYWYRQSLGQGLEFLIYFQGNSAPDKSGLPSDRFSAERTGGSVSTLTIQRTQQEDSAVYLCASRAGGSPYNSPLHFGNGTRLTVT.

The rearrangement joins TRBV7-2 to TRBJ2-5; D is perhaps TRBD2 (6 bases). The V gene lost 1 base and the J gene lost 0 bases, with 9 bases spanning the gap. The CDR3 totals 15 residues. Germline loops: CDR1 SGHTA, CDR2 FQGNSA. Here the CDR3 DNA reads TGTGCCAGCAGCTTAGATCGGGGGTACCAAGAGACCCAGTACTTC. Translated, it gives CASSLDRGYQETQYF. The variable domain in full, with the rest retrieved from reference TRBV7-2 and TRBJ2-5, is GAGVSQSPSNKVTEKGKDVELRCDPISGHTALYWYRQSLGQGLEFLIYFQGNSAPDKSGLPSDRFSAERTGGSVSTLTIQRTQQEDSAVYLCASSLDRGYQETQYFGPGTRLLVL.

The rearrangement links TRBV30 to TRBJ2-5; D may be TRBD1 (6 bases). This CDR3 region has 14 residues. V was pared by 2 bases and J by 5 bases, with 15 bases between. Germline assignment: CDR1 GTSNPN and CDR2 SVGIG (reference sequence). The DNA for the CDR3 is TGTGCCTGGAGTCCCCTAGGGCAGGGGGAGACCCAGTACTTC. Translation: CAWSPLGQGETQYF.

This clone was detected only a few times. The V gene is TRBV28, the J gene TRBJ1-2; unclear D gene. Germline assignment: CDR1 MDHEN and CDR2 SYDVKM. CDR3 length: 12 residues. V shed 2 bases and J shed 4 bases, with 5 bases lying between them. CDR3 coding DNA: TGTGCCAGCAGTTTAAATCTCTATGGCTACACCTTC. As protein: CASSLNLYGYTF.

The chain uses TRBV5-1 and TRBJ1-4; 8 bases match TRBD1. Trimming took 3 bases from V and 3 from J; bases not matched to a gene: 10. The length of the CDR3 is 17 residues. Looked up from germline, CDR1 is SGHRS and CDR2 is YFSETQ. DNA of the CDR3: TGCGCCAGCAGCTCACGGACAGGGATGGGGTCTAATGAAAAACTGTTTTTT. Amino acids: CASSSRTGMGSNEKLFF.

This clone was recorded once. V usage is TRBV5-1 and J usage is TRBJ2-7, with 7 positions matching TRBD1. V lost 2 bases, J lost 2 bases, and 7 bases stayed unmatched. CDR3 length: 15 amino acids. The germline gives CDR1 SGHRS, CDR2 YFSETQ. The CDR3: CASSFSGTEAYEQYF. The CDR3 nucleotides read TGCGCCAGCAGCTTTTCCGGGACAGAAGCCTACGAGCAGTACTTC.

This rearrangement joins TRBV6-5 to TRBJ1-1; the D gene is possibly TRBD1 (5 bases). Germline V gene data show CDR1 as MNHEY and CDR2 as SVGAGI. V lost 6 bases, J lost 8 bases, and 10 bases lay in between. This CDR3 spans 11 amino acids. The CDR3 reads CASREGTEAFF. CDR3 bases: TGTGCCAGCAGGGAGGGGACGGAAGCTTTCTTT.

The chain links TRBV18 to TRBJ2-3; 9 nucleotides match TRBD2. The length of the CDR3 is 14 residues. Per germline, CDR1 KGHSH and CDR2 LQKENI. J gave up 3 bases and V 8 bases, and 6 bases lay outside the gene matches. DNA for the CDR3: TGTGCCAGCACCCTGAGCGGGGGGACAGATACGCAGTATTTT. Encoded protein: CASTLSGGTDTQYF.

As regards this clone: Its ends do not fully match the called genes, so a read error is possible. The chain has TRBV7-2 and TRBJ2-4; no firm D call. This CDR3 region has 11 residues. Germline values: CDR1 SGHTA, CDR2 FQGNSA. In DNA, the CDR3 is TGTGCCAGCAGCTCCTTGGTTTCGGTGAACTTC. As protein: CASSSLVSVNF.

V gene TRBV12-3 or TRBV12-4 combines with J gene TRBJ2-7, with TRBD1 matching over 8 bases. This CDR3 region has 13 residues. J gave up 6 bases and V 2 bases, and 3 bases lay outside the gene matches. CDR3 sequence: CASSLQGAGEQYF. In DNA, the CDR3 is TGTGCCAGCAGTTTACAGGGGGCCGGCGAGCAGTACTTC.

The gene calls are TRBV19 and TRBJ1-3; D is ambiguous. From germline, CDR1 is LNHDA and CDR2 SQIVND (reference sequence). The CDR3 extends over 15 amino acids. Trimming left V 5 bases short and J 4 bases short, with 15 bases between. CDR3 bases: TGTGCCAGTAGTGCGACCGCTCGGAGGGGAAACACCATATATTTT. This encodes CASSATARRGNTIYF.